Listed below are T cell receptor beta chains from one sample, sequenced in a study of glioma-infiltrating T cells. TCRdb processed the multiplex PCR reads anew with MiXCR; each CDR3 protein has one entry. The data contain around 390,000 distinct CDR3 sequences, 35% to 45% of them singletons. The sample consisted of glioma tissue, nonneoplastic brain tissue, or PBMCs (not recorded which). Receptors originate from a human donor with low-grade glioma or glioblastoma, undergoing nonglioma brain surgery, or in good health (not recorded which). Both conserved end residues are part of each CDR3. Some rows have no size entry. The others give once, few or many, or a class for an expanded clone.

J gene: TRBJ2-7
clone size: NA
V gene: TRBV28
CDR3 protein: CASTPRPAYEQYF

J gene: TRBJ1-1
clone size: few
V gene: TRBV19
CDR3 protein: CASSILPQNTEAFF

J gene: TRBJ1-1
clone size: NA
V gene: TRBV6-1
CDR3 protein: CAISESFAAGANTEAFF

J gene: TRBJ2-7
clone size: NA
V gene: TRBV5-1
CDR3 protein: CASSLDRAPSYEQYF

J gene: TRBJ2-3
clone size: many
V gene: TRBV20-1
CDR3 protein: CSARDAGGMSTDTQYF

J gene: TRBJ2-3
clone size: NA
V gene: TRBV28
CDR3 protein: CASGSPPGRTYTQYF

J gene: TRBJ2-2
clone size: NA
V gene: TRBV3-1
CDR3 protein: CASSPYTTGELFF

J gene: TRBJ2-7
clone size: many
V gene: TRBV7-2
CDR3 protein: CASSLVGGTVEQYF

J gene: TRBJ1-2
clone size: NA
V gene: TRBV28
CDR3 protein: CASSLDGYTF

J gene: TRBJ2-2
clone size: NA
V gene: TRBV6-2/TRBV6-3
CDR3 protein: CASSFEGVTNTGELFF

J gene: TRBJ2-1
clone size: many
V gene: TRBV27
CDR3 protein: CASSHGVSSYNEQFF

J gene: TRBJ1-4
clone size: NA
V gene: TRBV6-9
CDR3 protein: CASSSPALGQKLFF

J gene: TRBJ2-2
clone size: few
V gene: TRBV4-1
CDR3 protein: CASSQDFLIANTGELFF

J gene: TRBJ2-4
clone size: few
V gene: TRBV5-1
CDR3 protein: CASSFNLAGANIQYF

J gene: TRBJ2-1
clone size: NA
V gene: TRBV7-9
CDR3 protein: CASSEYGLAGGEQFF

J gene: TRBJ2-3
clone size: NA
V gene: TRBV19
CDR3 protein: CASTPTRRGGTDTQYF

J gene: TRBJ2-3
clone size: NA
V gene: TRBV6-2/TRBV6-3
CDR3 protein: CASRPGTSGRTGTQYF

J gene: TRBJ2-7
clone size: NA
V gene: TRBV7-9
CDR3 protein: CASSRGVGTSDFREQYF

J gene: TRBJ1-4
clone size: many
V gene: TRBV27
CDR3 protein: CASSLNPPGEKLFF

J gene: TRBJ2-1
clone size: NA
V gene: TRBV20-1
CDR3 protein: CSARDLNYNEQLF

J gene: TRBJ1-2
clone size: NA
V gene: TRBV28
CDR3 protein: CASSPRTGFYYGYTF

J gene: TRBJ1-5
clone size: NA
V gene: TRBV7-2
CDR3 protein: CASSFGLGGNQPQHF

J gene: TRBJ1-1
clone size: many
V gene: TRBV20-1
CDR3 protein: CSARVFGHLNTEAFF

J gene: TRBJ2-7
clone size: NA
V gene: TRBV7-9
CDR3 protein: CASSPGLVSHEQYF

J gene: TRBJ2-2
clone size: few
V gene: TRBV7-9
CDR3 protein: CASSLASGSNTGELFF

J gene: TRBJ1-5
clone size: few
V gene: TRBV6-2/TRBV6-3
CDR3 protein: CASRTGGAGNQPQHF

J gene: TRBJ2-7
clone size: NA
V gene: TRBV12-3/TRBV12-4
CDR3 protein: CASRIDRTYEQYF

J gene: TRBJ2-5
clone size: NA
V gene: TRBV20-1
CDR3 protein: CSARDGWAYQETQYF

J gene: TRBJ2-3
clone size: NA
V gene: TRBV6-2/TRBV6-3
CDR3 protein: CASSYAGQPLQDTQYF

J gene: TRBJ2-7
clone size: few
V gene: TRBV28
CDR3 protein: CASSLSPSGTNYEQYF

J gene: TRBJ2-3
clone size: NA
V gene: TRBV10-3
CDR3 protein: CAITPQISLAGGSDTQYF

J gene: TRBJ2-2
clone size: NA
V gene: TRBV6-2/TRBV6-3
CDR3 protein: CAIIKEDLYTGELFF

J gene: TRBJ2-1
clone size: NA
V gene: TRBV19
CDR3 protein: CASSRRTGGIGNNEQFF

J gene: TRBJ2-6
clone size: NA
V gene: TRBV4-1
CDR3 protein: CASSQVGGRASGANVLTF

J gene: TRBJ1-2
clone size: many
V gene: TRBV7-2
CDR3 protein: CASSPDISVGYTF

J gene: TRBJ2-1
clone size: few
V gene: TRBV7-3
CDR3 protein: CASSLGTSGWDEQFF

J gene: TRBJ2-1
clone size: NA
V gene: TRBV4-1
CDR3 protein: CATSTSGTYNEQFF

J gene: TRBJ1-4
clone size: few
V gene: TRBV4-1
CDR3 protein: CASSQVLGQRKLFF

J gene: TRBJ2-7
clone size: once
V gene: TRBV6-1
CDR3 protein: CASSPLTYERYF

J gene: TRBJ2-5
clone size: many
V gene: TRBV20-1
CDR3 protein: CSARDRTSPGETQYF

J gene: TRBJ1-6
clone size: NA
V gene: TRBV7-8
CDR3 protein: CASSLVEYSPLHF

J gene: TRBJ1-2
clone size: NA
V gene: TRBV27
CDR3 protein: CASKFQGAAVYGYTF

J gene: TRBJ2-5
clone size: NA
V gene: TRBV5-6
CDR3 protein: CASILAGTQETQYF

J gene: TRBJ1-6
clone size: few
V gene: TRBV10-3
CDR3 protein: CAISEVAVSSYNSPLHF

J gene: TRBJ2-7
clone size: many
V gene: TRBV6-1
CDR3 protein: CASSGQGRSEQYF

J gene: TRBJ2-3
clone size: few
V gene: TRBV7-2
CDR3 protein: CASSFAGVTDTQYF

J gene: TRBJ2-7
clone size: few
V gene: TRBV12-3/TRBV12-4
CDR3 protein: CASSQPGSGGSYEQYF

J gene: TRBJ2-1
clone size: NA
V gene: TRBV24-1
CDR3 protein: CATSDFRLAGEYEQFF